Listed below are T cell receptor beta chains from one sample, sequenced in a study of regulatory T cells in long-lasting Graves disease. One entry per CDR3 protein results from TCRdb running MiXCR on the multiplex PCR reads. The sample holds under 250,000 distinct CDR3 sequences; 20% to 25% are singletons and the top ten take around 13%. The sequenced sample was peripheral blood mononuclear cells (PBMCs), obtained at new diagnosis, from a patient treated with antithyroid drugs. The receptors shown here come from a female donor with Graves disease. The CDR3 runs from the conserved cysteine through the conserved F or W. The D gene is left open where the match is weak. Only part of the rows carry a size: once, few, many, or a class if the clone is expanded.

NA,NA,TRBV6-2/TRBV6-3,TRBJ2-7,TGTGCCAGCAGAGTGAGCGGGTCGCGGGAAGAGCAGTACTTC,CASRVSGSREEQYF
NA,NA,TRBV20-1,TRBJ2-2,TGCAGTGCCCTTCGGGCAGGGGGGTTCACCGGGGAGCTGTTTTTT,CSALRAGGFTGELFF
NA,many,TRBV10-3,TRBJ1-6,TGTGCCATCAGTGTAAACGGGGGCCAAGGAGGATCACCCCTCCACTTT,CAISVNGGQGGSPLHF
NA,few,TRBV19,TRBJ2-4,TGTGCCAGTAGTTCCTGGGACGTCAAAAACATTCAGTACTTC,CASSSWDVKNIQYF
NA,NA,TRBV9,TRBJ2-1,TGTGCCAGCAGCGCGACTCAGAGCTCCTACAATGAGCAGTTCTTC,CASSATQSSYNEQFF
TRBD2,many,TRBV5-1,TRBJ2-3,TGTGCCAGCAGCGGGGGGGTCAACACAGATACGCAGTATTTT,CASSGGVNTDTQYF
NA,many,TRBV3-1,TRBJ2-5,TGTGCCAGCAGCCAAGGGCGAGAGACCCAGTACTTC,CASSQGRETQYF
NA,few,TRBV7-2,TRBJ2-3,TGTGCCAGCAGCCAAGGCCGAGACACAGATACGCAGTATTTT,CASSQGRDTDTQYF
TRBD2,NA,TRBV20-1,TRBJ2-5,TGCAGTGCGCTACTAGCGGGAGAGGGTCAAGAGACCCAGTACTTC,CSALLAGEGQETQYF
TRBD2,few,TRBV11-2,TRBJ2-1,TGTGCCAGCAGTCCCCGGGGGGGGGGCAATGAGCAGTTCTTC,CASSPRGGGNEQFF
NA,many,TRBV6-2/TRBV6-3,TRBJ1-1,TGTGCCAGCAGTTACCGGGGCATGAACACTGAAGCTTTCTTT,CASSYRGMNTEAFF
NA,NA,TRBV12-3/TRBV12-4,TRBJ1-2,TGTGCCAGCAGTAAGCAGGGCTTAGCTAACTATGGCTACACCTTC,CASSKQGLANYGYTF
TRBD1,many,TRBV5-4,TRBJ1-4,TGTGCCAGCAGCTCAAACAGGGGGCTCAATGAAAAACTGTTTTTT,CASSSNRGLNEKLFF
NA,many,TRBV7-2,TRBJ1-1,TGTGCCAGCAGCTCTACCCGGTTTGAAGCTTTCTTT,CASSSTRFEAFF
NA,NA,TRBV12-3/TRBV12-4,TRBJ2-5,TGTGCCAGCAGTTTTGACAGAACGAGTCGGCAGACCCAGTACTTC,CASSFDRTSRQTQYF
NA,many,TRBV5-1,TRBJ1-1,TGCGCCAGCTTTCAGGGCGGGATGGCTTTCTTT,CASFQGGMAFF
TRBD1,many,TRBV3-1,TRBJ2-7,TGTGCCAGCAGCCGAGCGACAGGGGGCTACGAGCAGTACTTC,CASSRATGGYEQYF
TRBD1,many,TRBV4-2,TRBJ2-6,TGTGCCAGCAGCCAAGAACAGGGGGGCTCTGGGGCCAACGTCCTGACTTTC,CASSQEQGGSGANVLTF
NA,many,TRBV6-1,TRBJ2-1,TGTGCCAGCCTGGGGATTAATGAGCAGTTCTTC,CASLGINEQFF
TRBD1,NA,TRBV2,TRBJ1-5,TGTGCCAGCAGTGACACAGGGGGCGGTCAGCCCCAGCATTTT,CASSDTGGGQPQHF
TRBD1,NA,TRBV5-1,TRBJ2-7,TGCGCCAGCAGCGGGAGACAGGGGGTAAGGTTCGAGCAGTACTTC,CASSGRQGVRFEQYF
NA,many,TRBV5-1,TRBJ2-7,TGCGCCAGCAGTCGGAGCACAGACTACGAGCAGTACTTC,CASSRSTDYEQYF
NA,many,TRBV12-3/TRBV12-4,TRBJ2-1,TGTGCCAGCAGTCCCAGTGGCTCCTACAATGAGCAGTTCTTC,CASSPSGSYNEQFF
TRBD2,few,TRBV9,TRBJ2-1,TGTGCCAGCAGCGCGGCGGGGGATAACAATGAGCAGTTCTTC,CASSAAGDNNEQFF
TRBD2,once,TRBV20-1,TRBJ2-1,TGCAGTGCTAGGGGGCCCCGGGAGACTAGCGGGGGGTATGAGCAGTTCTTC,CSARGPRETSGGYEQFF
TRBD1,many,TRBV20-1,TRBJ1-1,TGCAGTGTCAGACAGGGGGCCACTGAAGCTTTCTTT,CSVRQGATEAFF
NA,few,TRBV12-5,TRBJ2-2,TGTGCTAGTGGTTTGGACACCGGGGAGCTGTTTTTT,CASGLDTGELFF
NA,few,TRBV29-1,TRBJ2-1,TGCAGCGTTGAAGATCGAGGGCAGGGTAGGTATGAGCAGTTCTTC,CSVEDRGQGRYEQFF
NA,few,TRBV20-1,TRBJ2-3,TGCAGTGCTCGGACAGTCTTGGATACGCAGTATTTT,CSARTVLDTQYF